What follows are 5 T cell receptor beta chains derived from one specimen sequenced in a study of blood T cell repertoires in COVID-19. Some clones are missing from TCRdb's copy, which holds only in-frame ones; the method was immunoSEQ multiplex PCR. The sample includes 270,000 or so clones, around 89% of them seen just once. The sequenced sample consisted of peripheral blood. The receptors originated from a man aged 40-55 years with acute or convalescent COVID-19.

This rearrangement joins TRBV7-8 to TRBJ1-2; no reliable D call. This CDR3 comprises 12 residues. CDR1 is SGHVS, CDR2 FQNEAQ, per germline. V lost 1 base and J 5 bases, leaving 5 bases between the germline ends. CDR3 DNA: TGTGCCAGCAGCTTAGGTCTTTATGGCTACACCTTC. This gives the protein CASSLGLYGYTF.

The rearrangement uses TRBV7-3 and TRBJ2-7; a possible D gene is TRBD2 (5 bases). Germline values: CDR1 SGHTA, CDR2 FQGTGA. V was trimmed by 2 bases and J by 5 bases, leaving 13 bases between them. The CDR3 is 14 amino acids. CDR3 DNA sequence: TGTGCCAGCAGCTTACTTCCGGGGATCGACGAGCAGTACTTC. It is translated as CASSLLPGIDEQYF. Together with reference TRBV7-3 and TRBJ2-7, the CDR3 gives the full variable domain: GAGVSQTPSNKVTEKGKYVELRCDPISGHTALYWYRQSLGQGPEFLIYFQGTGAADDSGLPNDRFFAVRPEGSVSTLKIQRTERGDSAVYLCASSLLPGIDEQYFGPGTRLTVT.

The chain joins TRBV10-3 to TRBJ2-1; 8 bases align to TRBD1. Germline-derived CDR1 and CDR2 are ENHRY and SYGVKD. The CDR3 is 14 residues long. Unmatched junction bases numbered 4, after V lost 2 bases and J lost 7 bases. The CDR3 here is CAISERTGKNEQFF. The CDR3 bases are TGTGCCATCAGTGAGAGGACAGGGAAAAATGAGCAGTTCTTC.

V and J are TRBV24-1 and TRBJ2-3; 9 bases match TRBD2. In germline, CDR1 is KGHDR, CDR2 SFDVKD. This CDR3 contains 16 residues. V lost 1 base and J lost 6; bases outside the gene matches: 7. The CDR3 protein is CATSDFTGTSLDTQYF. CDR3 DNA: TGTGCCACCAGTGATTTCACCGGGACTAGCTTGGATACGCAGTATTTT.

The rearrangement links TRBV19 to TRBJ2-7, with 8 bases aligning to TRBD2. With 11 bases clipped from V and 3 bases from J, the junction kept 9 bases outside the gene matches. The CDR3 extends over 13 amino acids. In germline, CDR1 is LNHDA, CDR2 SQIVND (reference sequence). The chain's CDR3 is CAVGGGLIYEQYF. In DNA, the CDR3 is TGTGCCGTCGGGGGGGGACTGATCTACGAGCAGTACTTC. Looking up the rest from reference TRBV19 and TRBJ2-7 gives the full variable domain: DGGITQSPKYLFRKEGQNVTLSCEQNLNHDAMYWYRQDPGQGLRLIYYSQIVNDFQKGDIAEGYSVSREKKESFPLTVTSAQKNPTAFYLCAVGGGLIYEQYFGPGTRLTVT.